The 23 T cell receptor beta chains in this list originate from one sample, sequenced in a study of blood T cell repertoires in COVID-19. Generated by immunoSEQ multiplex PCR, the TCRdb table keeps only in-frame clones and is missing some. The repertoire holds about 300,000 clones, with 86% as singletons. The specimen was PBMCs or T cells enriched from blood (not recorded which). The receptors were sampled from a woman under 30 who had recovered from COVID-19.

V usage is TRBV5-4 and J usage is TRBJ1-6; D is uncertain. There are 14 residues in the CDR3. Germline loops: CDR1 SGHNT, CDR2 YYREEE (reference sequence). V was clipped by 4 bases and J by 5 bases, with 10 bases between them. The CDR3 nucleotides are TGTGCCAGCAGCCCGGGGAGGAATAATTCACCCCTCCACTTT. Translating it yields CASSPGRNNSPLHF.

The CDR3 reads CASRPRTSGTDTQYF. The CDR3 bases are TGTGCCAGCAGACCGCGGACTAGCGGGACAGATACGCAGTATTTT. V usage is TRBV28 and J usage is TRBJ2-3; TRBD2 matches at 11 bases. Trimming removed 6 bases from V and 3 bases from J; junction bases left unmatched: 5. CDR1 and CDR2 (germline): MDHEN, SYDVKM. CDR3 size: 15 residues.

The J gene is TRBJ2-1, the V gene TRBV6-4; the match to TRBD2 covers 14 bases. Germline V CDR1 and CDR2: MRHNA, SNTAGT. With 5 bases clipped from V and 7 bases from J, the junction kept 13 bases outside the gene matches. The CDR3 is 18 amino acids. The CDR3 region has the DNA TGTGCCAGCAGTCCACTCCCCGGGACTAGCGGGAGTAAGAATGAGCAGTTCTTC. Translating gives CASSPLPGTSGSKNEQFF.

The chain couples TRBV25-1 to TRBJ2-5; maybe TRBD1 (6 bases). V lost 1 base, J lost 6 bases, and 12 bases lay in between. CDR1 MGHDK and CDR2 SYGVNS come from the germline V gene. There are 14 residues in the CDR3. The CDR3 coding sequence is TGTGCCAGCAGTGAATTACAGGGAGAAAAGACCCAGTACTTC. Protein: CASSELQGEKTQYF.

The genes are TRBV20-1 and TRBJ2-1, with TRBD2 identical over 7 bases. Germline V gives CDR1 DFQATT, CDR2 SNEGSKA (reference sequence). The V segment lost 3 bases and the J segment 4 bases; nucleotides outside the gene matches: 15. This CDR3 is 17 amino acids long. CDR3 residues: CSASILLGLAEYNEQFF. The CDR3 bases are TGCAGTGCTAGTATCCTCTTAGGGCTAGCGGAGTACAATGAGCAGTTCTTC.

The table lists this clone with a few counts. The chain combines TRBV29-1 with TRBJ2-1, with 10 nucleotides matching TRBD1. The germline CDR1 and CDR2 sequences are SQVTM and ANQGSEA. The CDR3 runs to 17 residues. V shed 6 bases and J 3 bases; nucleotides not matched to a gene: 14. The CDR3 DNA reads as TGCAGCGTAAGAGGGGGACAGGGGTTGAGAAGCTACAATGAGCAGTTCTTC. Its protein product is CSVRGGQGLRSYNEQFF.

The rearrangement joins TRBV29-1 to TRBJ2-1, with TRBD1 matching 9 bases. The CDR3 is 15 amino acids. V was clipped by 4 bases and J by 4 bases; unmatched bases: 8. From germline, CDR1 is SQVTM and CDR2 ANQGSEA. CDR3 nucleotide sequence: TGCAGCGTTGCTATGGGGGACAGGGAATACAATGAGCAGTTCTTC. This encodes CSVAMGDREYNEQFF.

CDR3 region: CASSQTDRGTYEQYF. The CDR3 DNA reads as TGTGCCAGCAGCCAAACTGACAGGGGAACCTACGAGCAGTACTTC. This chain links TRBV27 with TRBJ2-7; 8 bases are shared with TRBD1. This CDR3 has 15 residues. Germline lookup yields CDR1 MNHEY and CDR2 SMNVEV (reference sequence). Losses at the gene ends were 6 bases for V and 2 bases for J; bases not matched to a gene: 9.

The chain combines TRBV2 with TRBJ2-7; possibly TRBD1 for D (5 bases). CDR1 and CDR2 (germline): SNHLY, FYNNEI. V was cut by 5 bases and J by 3 bases, with 11 bases left in between. The CDR3 has 13 amino acids. CDR3 nucleotides: TGTGCCAGCAGTCGACAGATAAGCTACGAGCAGTACTTC. Translated: CASSRQISYEQYF.

The genes are TRBV5-4 and TRBJ2-1; TRBD1 agrees at 9 bases. J lost 2 bases, V lost 4 bases, and 4 bases had no gene match. This CDR3 has 15 residues. Per germline, CDR1 SGHNT and CDR2 YYREEE (reference sequence). The CDR3 nucleotides are TGTGCCAGCAGCCGAAGACAGGGGGCCTACAATGAGCAGTTCTTC. It encodes CASSRRQGAYNEQFF.

This chain links TRBV7-6 with TRBJ2-1; 13 nucleotides align to TRBD2. Germline V gene data show CDR1 as SGHVS and CDR2 as FNYEAQ. With 5 bases clipped from V and 8 bases from J, the junction kept 9 bases outside the gene matches. The CDR3 contains 16 residues. The CDR3 is CASSPRTSGSFDEQFF. The DNA for the CDR3 is TGTGCCAGCAGCCCAAGGACTAGCGGGAGTTTCGATGAGCAGTTCTTC.

The count of this clone is one. This sequence joins TRBV9 and TRBJ2-3; 10 positions agree with TRBD2. V trimming: 3 bases; J trimming: 8 bases; junction bases outside the gene matches: 9. This CDR3 has 15 amino acids. Germline CDR1 and CDR2: SGDLS and YYNGEE. The CDR3 sequence: CASSASGSQPATQYF. The CDR3 bases are TGTGCCAGCAGCGCTAGCGGGAGCCAGCCGGCTACGCAGTATTTT.

The chain recombines TRBV5-1 with TRBJ1-6, with 9 bases that match TRBD1. V lost 5 bases and J lost 6; bases outside the gene matches: 6. CDR3 size: 15 residues. Looked up from germline, CDR1 is SGHRS and CDR2 is YFSETQ. The chain's CDR3 is CASRPGTGRNSPLHF. CDR3 nucleotides: TGCGCCAGCAGGCCCGGGACAGGGCGTAATTCACCCCTCCACTTT.

V gene TRBV11-2 combines with J gene TRBJ2-4, with 7 bases identical to TRBD2. CDR1 and CDR2 from the germline V gene are SGHAT and FQNNGV. V shed 5 bases, J shed 9 bases, and the junction held 1 base outside the gene matches. CDR3 length: 11 residues. The CDR3 region is CASSGGGIQYF. The CDR3 DNA reads as TGTGCCAGCAGCGGGGGGGGCATTCAGTACTTC.

This clone came up once. This chain connects TRBV28 to TRBJ1-1; 12 positions match TRBD1. The ends lost 9 bases at V and 0 bases at J; junction bases unmatched: 11. Per germline, CDR1 MDHEN and CDR2 SYDVKM. The CDR3 spans 17 residues. The CDR3 DNA is TGTGCCAGTAGGAAAGGGACAGGGGGCTTGGTGAACACTGAAGCTTTCTTT. Translating gives CASRKGTGGLVNTEAFF.

The rearrangement links TRBV27 to TRBJ2-7; the match to TRBD1 covers 11 bases. Germline CDR1 and CDR2: MNHEY and SMNVEV (reference sequence). Trimming removed 3 bases from V and 4 bases from J; junction bases left unmatched: 2. The CDR3 contains 14 residues. The CDR3 loop reads CASSFGTGGYEQYF. The DNA for the CDR3 is TGTGCCAGCAGTTTTGGGACAGGGGGGTACGAGCAGTACTTC.

The V call is TRBV7-9, the J call TRBJ2-7, with 9 nucleotides matching TRBD1. Germline V lookup: CDR1 SEHNR, CDR2 FQNEAQ (reference sequence). Germline trimming cut 5 bases from V and 4 bases from J; bases unmatched to any gene: 18. This CDR3 is built from 18 residues. CDR3 protein: CASSQGQGFPKGIYEQYF. The CDR3 DNA is TGTGCCAGCAGCCAGGGACAGGGCTTCCCGAAGGGCATTTACGAGCAGTACTTC.

The gene calls are TRBV5-6 and TRBJ2-7; TRBD1 matches at 7 bases. The CDR3 contains 14 residues. The V and J ends lost 2 bases and 3 bases, in that order; junction bases with no gene match: 5. Germline V CDR1 and CDR2: SGHDT, YYEEEE. CDR3 nucleotide sequence: TGTGCCAGCAGCTTTTTCAGACAGGGCTACGAGCAGTACTTC. Its protein is CASSFFRQGYEQYF.

This clone occurred a few times. V is TRBV2 and J is TRBJ2-2; maybe TRBD1 (6 bases). Germline CDR1 and CDR2: SNHLY and FYNNEI. This CDR3 comprises 14 residues. Trimming took 7 bases from V and 1 from J, leaving 10 bases between them. CDR3 nucleotides: TGTGCCAGCAACGGACAGCGGAACACCGGGGAGCTGTTTTTT. Encoded protein: CASNGQRNTGELFF.

Written as DNA, the CDR3 is TGTGCCAGCAGTTTATCATTGGAGGCAAGCTCCTACGAGCAGTACTTC. Encoded protein: CASSLSLEASSYEQYF. This rearrangement joins TRBV27 to TRBJ2-7; D is perhaps TRBD2 (5 bases). The V and J ends lost 0 bases and 0 bases respectively, with 12 bases between them. This CDR3 contains 16 residues. The germline gives CDR1 MNHEY, CDR2 SMNVEV (reference sequence).

V is TRBV2 and J is TRBJ1-6; D may be TRBD1 (5 bases). Between the trimmed V and J ends, which lost 7 bases and 7 bases, there was a span of 14 bases. The CDR3 has 14 residues. The germline V gene has CDR1 SNHLY and CDR2 FYNNEI. The CDR3, as DNA: TGTGCCAGCATGGAGGGGCGCGAAAATTCACCCCTCCACTTT. Protein sequence: CASMEGRENSPLHF. Full variable domain (missing parts from reference TRBV2 and TRBJ1-6): EPEVTQTPSHQVTQMGQEVILRCVPISNHLYFYWYRQILGQKVEFLVSFYNNEISEKSEIFDDQFSVERPDGSNFTLKIRSTKLEDSAMYFCASMEGRENSPLHFGNGTRLTVT.

The rearrangement joins TRBV7-2 to TRBJ2-3; 13 bases match TRBD2. The CDR3 loop spans 19 amino acids. Trimming at V came to 3 bases and at J to 0 bases, leaving 9 bases not matched to a gene. Germline CDR1 is SGHTA and CDR2 is FQGNSA. CDR3 in amino acids: CASSLGGLAGRYSTDTQYF. In DNA form, the CDR3 reads TGTGCCAGCAGCTTGGGGGGACTAGCGGGACGTTATAGCACAGATACGCAGTATTTT. Combining the CDR3 with reference TRBV7-2 and TRBJ2-3 gives the whole variable domain GAGVSQSPSNKVTEKGKDVELRCDPISGHTALYWYRQSLGQGLEFLIYFQGNSAPDKSGLPSDRFSAERTGGSVSTLTIQRTQQEDSAVYLCASSLGGLAGRYSTDTQYFGPGTRLTVL.

The J gene is TRBJ2-7, the V gene TRBV12-3 or TRBV12-4; 10 positions match TRBD1. Unmatched junction bases numbered 6, after V lost 1 base and J lost 12 bases. CDR3 length: 13 amino acids. The CDR3 nucleotides read TGTGCCAGCAGTTTAGGGGACAGGGGAAATCGGTACTTC. Protein sequence: CASSLGDRGNRYF.